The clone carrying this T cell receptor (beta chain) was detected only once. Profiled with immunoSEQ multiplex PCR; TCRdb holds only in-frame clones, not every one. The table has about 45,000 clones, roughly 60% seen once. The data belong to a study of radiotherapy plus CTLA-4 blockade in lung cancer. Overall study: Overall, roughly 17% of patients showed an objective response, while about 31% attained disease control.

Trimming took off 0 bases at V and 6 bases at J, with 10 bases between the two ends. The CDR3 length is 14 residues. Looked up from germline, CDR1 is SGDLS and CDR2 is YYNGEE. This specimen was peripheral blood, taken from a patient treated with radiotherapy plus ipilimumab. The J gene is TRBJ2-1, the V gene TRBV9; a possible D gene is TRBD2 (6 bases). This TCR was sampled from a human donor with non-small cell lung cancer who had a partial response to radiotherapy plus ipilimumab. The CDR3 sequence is CASSVVTSSNEQFF. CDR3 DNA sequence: TGTGCCAGCAGCGTAGTAACTAGCAGCAATGAGCAGTTCTTC.